The rows below give T cell receptor beta chains drawn from one sample of a study of T cell therapy after organ transplantation. For these receptors, no antigen is known. Here immunoSEQ multiplex PCR was the method, and the copy in TCRdb shows in-frame clones only, minus some. The table shows 20,000 to 25,000 clones, with 84% occurring only once. The sample was CD8+ T cells from blood, taken after autologous CMV-specific T cell therapy. These TCRs come from a human patient who had received a solid organ transplant and had CMV disease. Some T cells here may be from the graft donor. CDR3s include the opening cysteine and the closing phenylalanine or tryptophan. A D gene is named only where the DNA matches it firmly. Some rows mark clone size as missing; the rest say once, few, many or name a class of expanded clone.

>TRBV27|.|.|TRBJ2-7|15
CASSYSPGRAYEQYF
TGTGCCAGCAGTTACTCCCCCGGCAGGGCCTACGAGCAGTACTTC
>TRBV9|.|.|TRBJ2-5|19
CASSVAFIGGQGFGETQYF
TGTGCCAGCAGCGTAGCCTTCATTGGGGGACAAGGCTTCGGAGAGACCCAGTACTTC
>TRBV19|TRBD1|few|TRBJ2-3|16
CASSFTPGQGTDTQYF
TGTGCCAGTAGTTTCACACCGGGACAGGGCACAGATACGCAGTATTTT
>TRBV6-5|.|.|TRBJ1-1|14
CASRNEPGNTEAFF
TGTGCCAGCAGAAATGAACCCGGGAACACTGAAGCTTTCTTT
>TRBV30|.|.|TRBJ2-7|11
CAWSQDYEQYF
TGTGCCTGGAGTCAGGACTACGAGCAGTACTTC
>TRBV27|TRBD1|.|TRBJ2-1|14
CASSFISFWTGVFF
TGTGCCAGCAGTTTCATTTCGTTTTGGACAGGGGTATTCTTC
>TRBV4-1|.|.|TRBJ2-7|15
CASSQDPSDRTYQYF
TGCGCCAGCAGCCAAGATCCCTCTGACAGAACCTACCAGTACTTC
>TRBV6-1|.|.|TRBJ2-2|12
CATLFYTGELFF
TGTGCCACGCTTTTTTACACCGGGGAGCTGTTTTTT
>TRBV27|.|.|TRBJ2-5|11
CASSFQETQYF
TGTGCCAGCAGTTTCCAAGAGACCCAGTACTTC
>TRBV14|.|.|TRBJ1-2|16
CASSPWDLVVNYGYTF
TGTGCCAGCAGCCCTTGGGATCTTGTGGTGAACTATGGCTACACCTTC
>TRBV7-6|TRBD2|.|TRBJ2-7|17
CASSQGLAGESSYEQYF
TGTGCCAGCAGCCAGGGACTAGCGGGTGAGAGCTCCTACGAGCAGTACTTC
>TRBV4-1|.|.|TRBJ1-2|14
CASSLDPEENGYTF
TGCGCCAGCAGCCTCGACCCAGAGGAGAATGGCTACACCTTC
>TRBV6-5|.|.|TRBJ2-4|14
CASSYNEGGDIQYF
TGTGCCAGCAGTTATAATGAGGGCGGGGACATTCAGTACTTC
>TRBV5-4|TRBD2|.|TRBJ2-7|12
CASTRGEGEQYF
TGTGCCAGCACTCGAGGGGAGGGCGAGCAGTACTTC
>TRBV6-5|.|.|TRBJ2-3|16
CASSYSGGPDTDTQYF
TGTGCCAGCAGTTACTCGGGCGGGCCCGACACAGATACGCAGTATTTT
>TRBV6-5|TRBD1|.|TRBJ1-2|13
CASSTGQVYGYTF
TGTGCCAGCAGCACCGGACAGGTATATGGCTACACCTTC
>TRBV19|.|.|TRBJ2-2|10
CVDPARELFF
TGTGTCGATCCTGCCCGGGAGCTGTTTTTT
>TRBV19|TRBD2|.|TRBJ2-3|15
CASSMTSGYTDTQYF
TGTGCCAGTAGTATGACTAGCGGCTACACAGATACGCAGTATTTT
>TRBV7-6|TRBD1|.|TRBJ1-1|11
CTSSLGDRAFF
TGTACCAGCAGCTTAGGGGACAGAGCTTTCTTT
>TRBV6-5|.|few|TRBJ2-1|15
CASTLKGGSYNEQFF
TGTGCCAGCACCTTAAAGGGGGGGTCCTACAATGAGCAGTTCTTC
>TRBV7-6|TRBD1|few|TRBJ2-3|16
CASSLDPGQGTDTQYF
TGTGCCAGCAGCTTAGACCCGGGACAGGGCACAGATACGCAGTATTTT
>TRBV27|.|.|TRBJ2-2|14
CASSLGTNTGELFF
TGTGCCAGCAGTTTAGGGACGAACACCGGGGAGCTGTTTTTT
>TRBV9|.|.|TRBJ2-1|15
CASSDGQRSGPEQFF
TGTGCCAGCAGCGACGGACAGAGGAGCGGGCCTGAGCAGTTCTTC
>TRBV11-1|TRBD1|.|TRBJ2-7|13
CASRHGTVNEQYF
TGTGCCAGCCGACACGGGACAGTAAACGAGCAGTACTTC